The present entry profiles one T cell receptor beta chain with its context. This entry comes from a study of tissue T cells after allogeneic stem cell transplantation. Sequencing was performed with immunoSEQ multiplex PCR; in TCRdb, only in-frame clones are kept and a portion is missing. Of 25,000 to 30,000 clones in the sample, 75% to 95% were seen once. The CDR3 totals 15 residues. Looked up from germline, CDR1 is SEHNR and CDR2 is FQNEAQ (reference sequence). V was shortened by 5 bases and J by 4 bases, with 17 bases between the two germline ends. The source material was blood, sampled before transplantation. The sequence came from a male donor at least 60 years old who later had graft-versus-host disease after an allogeneic stem cell transplant. V and J are TRBV7-9 and TRBJ2-5; no reliable D call. The CDR3 reads CASSPPRASPETQYF. The CDR3, as DNA: TGTGCCAGCAGCCCCCCTAGGGCGTCACCAGAGACCCAGTACTTC.